This TCR beta chain is from a study of Ad26.COV2.S vaccination and SARS-CoV-2 variants. Treatment specified: some 20 received Ad26.COV2.S at low or high dose, single or two shots; several received placebo; per-sample allocation not given. The investigators took samples on day 63 after the first vaccine or placebo injection. The assay was immunoSEQ multiplex PCR, and TCRdb's table has in-frame clones only and misses some. The data contain 300,000 to 400,000 clones, roughly 87% of them seen just once; the ten biggest clones take up about 3%. This CDR3 has 14 residues. Germline assignment: CDR1 SGHKS and CDR2 YYEKEE (reference sequence). The ends lost 4 bases at V and 7 bases at J; junction bases unmatched: 5.

The TCR originated in a person aged 18-60 years who received the Ad26.COV2.S COVID-19 vaccine or a placebo. The specimen was peripheral blood, collected in a trial of Ad26.COV2.S vaccine versus placebo. V gene TRBV5-5 combines with J gene TRBJ2-7; TRBD2 matches at 13 bases. CDR3 sequence (DNA): TGTGCCAGCAGCAAGGGACTAGCGGGGAGGGAGCAGTACTTC. This translates into CASSKGLAGREQYF.